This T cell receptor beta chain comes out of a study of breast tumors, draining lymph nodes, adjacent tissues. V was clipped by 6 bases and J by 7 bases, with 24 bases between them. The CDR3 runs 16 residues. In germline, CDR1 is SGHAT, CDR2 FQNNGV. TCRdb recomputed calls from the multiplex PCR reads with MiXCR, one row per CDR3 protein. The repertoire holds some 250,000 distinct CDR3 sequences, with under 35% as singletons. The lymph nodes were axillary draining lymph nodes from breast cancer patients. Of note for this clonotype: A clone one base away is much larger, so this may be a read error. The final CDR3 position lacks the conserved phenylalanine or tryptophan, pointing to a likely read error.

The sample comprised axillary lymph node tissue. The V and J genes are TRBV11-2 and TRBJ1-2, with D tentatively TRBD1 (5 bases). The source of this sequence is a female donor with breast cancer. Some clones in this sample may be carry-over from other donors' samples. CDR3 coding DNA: TGTGCCAGCAGTCTTACCCTTCTTGGGGGGGGTAGTGGCTACACCCTC. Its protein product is CASSLTLLGGGSGYTL.